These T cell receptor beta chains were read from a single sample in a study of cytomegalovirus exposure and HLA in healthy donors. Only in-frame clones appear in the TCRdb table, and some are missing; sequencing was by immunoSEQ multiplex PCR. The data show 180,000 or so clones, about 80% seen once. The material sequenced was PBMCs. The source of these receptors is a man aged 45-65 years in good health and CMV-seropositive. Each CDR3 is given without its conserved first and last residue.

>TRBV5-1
ASSLETGSGTEAF
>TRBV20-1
SAPRTGLAF
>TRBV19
ASSIDREGAYNEQF
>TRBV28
ASSFLQGEGYT
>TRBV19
ASSGGQFYQPQH
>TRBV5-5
ASSRRQGSNQPQH
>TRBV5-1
ASRPQASSGANVLT
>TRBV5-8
ASSLLAGGHEQY
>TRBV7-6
ASSYRDSSYNEQF
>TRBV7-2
ASSLGQINEQF
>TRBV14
ASSQEAETQY
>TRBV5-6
ASSTRRAGVWETQY
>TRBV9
ASSARSAGTGSGEQY
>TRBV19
ASSTMGQGPYEQY
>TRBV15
ATSREDRPLALDYGYT
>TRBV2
ASSAFEAAELF
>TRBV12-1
ASSLIQGGELF
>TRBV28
ASSLQWNTEAF
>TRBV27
ASSLSQTNTQY
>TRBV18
ASSPGATDTQY
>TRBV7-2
ARNREQTSYGYT
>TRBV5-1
ASSFQGLNEAF
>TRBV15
ATSRGAGNQPQH
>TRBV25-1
ASRDRGRTAGAF
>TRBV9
ASSPPGGADTQY
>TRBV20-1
SATGMDYT
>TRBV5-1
ASGLRGELF
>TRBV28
ASSLSGFNYGYT
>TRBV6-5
ASSWPSGGYNEQF
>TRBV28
ASWDRGDSPLH
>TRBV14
ASSQRTGTNEKLF
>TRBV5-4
ASSGTKTGPGEQY
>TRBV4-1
ASSQERTGLYSYNEQF
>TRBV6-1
ASSVWTGYSNQPQH
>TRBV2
ASSARSSSGGDKTGELF
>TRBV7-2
ASSSSTGVNEKLF
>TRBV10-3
AISGRGTTGNTIY
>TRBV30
AWSGTGTGAYGYT
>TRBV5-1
ASSLTGARDTEAF
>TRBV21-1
ASSKEAGGCYEQY
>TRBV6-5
ASSDPGTGGTEAF
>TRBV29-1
SAGQGFNADTQY
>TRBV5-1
ASSSERVGSTDTQY
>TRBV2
ASRPLAGVQETQY
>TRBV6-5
ASSYGGQGREAF
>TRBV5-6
ASSLGGTGANYGYT
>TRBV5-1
ASSLNTGELF